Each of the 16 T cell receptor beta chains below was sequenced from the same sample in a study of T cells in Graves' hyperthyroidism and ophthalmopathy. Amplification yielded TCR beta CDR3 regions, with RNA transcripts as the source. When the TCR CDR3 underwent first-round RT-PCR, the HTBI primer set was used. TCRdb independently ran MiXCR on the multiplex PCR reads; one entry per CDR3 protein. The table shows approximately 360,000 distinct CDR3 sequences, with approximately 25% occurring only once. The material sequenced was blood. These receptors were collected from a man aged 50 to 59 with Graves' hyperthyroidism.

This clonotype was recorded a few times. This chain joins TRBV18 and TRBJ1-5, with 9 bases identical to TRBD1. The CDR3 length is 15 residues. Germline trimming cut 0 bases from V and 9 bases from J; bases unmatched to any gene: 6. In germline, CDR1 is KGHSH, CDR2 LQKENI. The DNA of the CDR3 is TGTGCCAGCTCACCACCGGGGGACAGGGATCGGCCCCAGCATTTT. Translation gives CASSPPGDRDRPQHF.

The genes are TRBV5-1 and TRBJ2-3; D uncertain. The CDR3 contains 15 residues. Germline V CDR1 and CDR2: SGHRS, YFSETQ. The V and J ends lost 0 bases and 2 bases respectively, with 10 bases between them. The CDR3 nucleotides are TGCGCCAGCAGCTTGGAAGGCTCGCCCACAGATACGCAGTATTTT. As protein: CASSLEGSPTDTQYF.

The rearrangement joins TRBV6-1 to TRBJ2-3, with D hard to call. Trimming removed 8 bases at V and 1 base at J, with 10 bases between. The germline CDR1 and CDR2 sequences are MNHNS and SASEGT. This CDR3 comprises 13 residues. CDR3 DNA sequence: TGTGCCAGCGAACCCCAGGGCACAGATACGCAGTATTTT. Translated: CASEPQGTDTQYF.

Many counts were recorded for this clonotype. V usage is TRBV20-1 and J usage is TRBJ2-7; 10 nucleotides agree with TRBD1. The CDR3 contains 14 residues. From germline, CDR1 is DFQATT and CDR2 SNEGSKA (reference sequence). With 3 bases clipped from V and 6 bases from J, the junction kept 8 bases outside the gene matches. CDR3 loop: CSASVRQGALEQYF. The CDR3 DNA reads TGCAGTGCTAGCGTGCGACAGGGGGCCCTCGAGCAGTACTTC.

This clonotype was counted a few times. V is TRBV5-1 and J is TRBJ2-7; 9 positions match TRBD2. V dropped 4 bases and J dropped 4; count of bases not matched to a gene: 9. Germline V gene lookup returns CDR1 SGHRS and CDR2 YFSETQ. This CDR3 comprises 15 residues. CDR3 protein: CASSLSSGKSYEQYF. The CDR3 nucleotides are TGCGCCAGCAGCCTATCTAGCGGGAAGTCTTACGAGCAGTACTTC.

The CDR3 region is CSGGLAKNIQYF. CDR3 nucleotides: TGCAGCGGGGGACTAGCGAAAAACATTCAGTACTTC. The chain has TRBV29-1 and TRBJ2-4; 10 bases are a match to TRBD2. The CDR3 has 12 amino acids. The germline V gene has CDR1 SQVTM and CDR2 ANQGSEA. V lost 7 bases and J lost 4; bases outside the gene matches: 1. Variable domain in full (rest from reference TRBV29-1 and TRBJ2-4): SAVISQKPSRDICQRGTSLTIQCQVDSQVTMMFWYRQQPGQSLTLIATANQGSEATYESGFVIDKFPISRPNLTFSTLTVSNMSPEDSSIYLCSGGLAKNIQYFGAGTRLSVL.

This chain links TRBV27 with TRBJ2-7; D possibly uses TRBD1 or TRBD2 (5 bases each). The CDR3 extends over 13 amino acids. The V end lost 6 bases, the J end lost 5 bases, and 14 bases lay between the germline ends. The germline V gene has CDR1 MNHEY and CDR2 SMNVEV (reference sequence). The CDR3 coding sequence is TGTGCCAGCAGCCCCTTGAGGGGCGACGAGCAGTACTTC. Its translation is CASSPLRGDEQYF.

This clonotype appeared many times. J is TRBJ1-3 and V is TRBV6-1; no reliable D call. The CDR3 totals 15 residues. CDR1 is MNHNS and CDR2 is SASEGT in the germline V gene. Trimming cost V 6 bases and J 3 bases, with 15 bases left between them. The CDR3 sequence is CASSILDSGGNTIYF. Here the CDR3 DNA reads TGTGCCAGCAGCATACTCGACTCGGGTGGAAACACCATATATTTT.

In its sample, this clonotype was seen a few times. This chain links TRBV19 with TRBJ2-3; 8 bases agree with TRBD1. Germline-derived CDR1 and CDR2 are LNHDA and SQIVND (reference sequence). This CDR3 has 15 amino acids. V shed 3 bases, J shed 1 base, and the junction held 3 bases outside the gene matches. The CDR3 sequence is CASSILGQGTDTQYF. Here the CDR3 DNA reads TGTGCCAGTAGTATCCTGGGACAGGGCACAGATACGCAGTATTTT. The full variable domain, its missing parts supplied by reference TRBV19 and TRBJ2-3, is DGGITQSPKYLFRKEGQNVTLSCEQNLNHDAMYWYRQDPGQGLRLIYYSQIVNDFQKGDIAEGYSVSREKKESFPLTVTSAQKNPTAFYLCASSILGQGTDTQYFGPGTRLTVL.

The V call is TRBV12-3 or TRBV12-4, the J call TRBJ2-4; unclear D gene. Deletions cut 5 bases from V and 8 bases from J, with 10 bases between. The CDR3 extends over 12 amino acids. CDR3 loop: CASSRKRDIQYF. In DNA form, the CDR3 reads TGTGCCAGCAGTAGGAAACGGGACATTCAGTACTTC.

This CDR3 is CASRRADWNTGELFF. CDR3 sequence (DNA): TGCGCCAGCAGAAGGGCAGATTGGAACACCGGGGAGCTGTTTTTT. The chain couples TRBV5-1 to TRBJ2-2; unclear D gene. Per germline, CDR1 SGHRS and CDR2 YFSETQ. This CDR3 comprises 15 residues. Trimming pared 5 bases from V and 1 base from J, leaving 12 bases between.

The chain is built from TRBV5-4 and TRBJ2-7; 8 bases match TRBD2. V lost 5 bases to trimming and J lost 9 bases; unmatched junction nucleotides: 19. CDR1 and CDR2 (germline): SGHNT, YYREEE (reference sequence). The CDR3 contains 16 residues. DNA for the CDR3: TGTGCCAGCAGTTCCCCGGGAGGGCCTCAGTATAGAGCGCAGTACTTC. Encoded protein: CASSSPGGPQYRAQYF.

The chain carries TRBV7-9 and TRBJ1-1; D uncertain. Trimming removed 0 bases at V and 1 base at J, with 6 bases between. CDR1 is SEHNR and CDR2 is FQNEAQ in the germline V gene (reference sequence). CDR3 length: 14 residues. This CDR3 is CASSLATTNTEAFF. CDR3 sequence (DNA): TGTGCCAGCAGCTTAGCCACTACGAACACTGAAGCTTTCTTT.

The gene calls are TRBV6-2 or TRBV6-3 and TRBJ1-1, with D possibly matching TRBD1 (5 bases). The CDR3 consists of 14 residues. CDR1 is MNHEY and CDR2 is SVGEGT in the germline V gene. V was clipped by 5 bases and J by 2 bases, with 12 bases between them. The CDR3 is CASSVGTFNTEAFF. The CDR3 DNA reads TGTGCCAGCAGTGTCGGGACTTTTAACACTGAAGCTTTCTTT.

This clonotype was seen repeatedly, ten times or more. The CDR3 loop reads CASSEEGGAQYF. The CDR3 nucleotides are TGTGCCAGCAGTGAAGAAGGGGGGGCCCAGTACTTC. The V gene is TRBV6-1, the J gene TRBJ2-5, with D possibly being TRBD2 (7 bases). V lost 1 base to trimming and J lost 9 bases, with 9 bases between them. The CDR3 contains 12 residues. The germline V gene encodes CDR1 MNHNS and CDR2 SASEGT.

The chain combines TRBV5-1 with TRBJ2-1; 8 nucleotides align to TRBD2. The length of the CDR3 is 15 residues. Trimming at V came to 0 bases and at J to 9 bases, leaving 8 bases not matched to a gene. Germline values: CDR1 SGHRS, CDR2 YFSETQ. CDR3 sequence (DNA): TGCGCCAGCAGCTTGGAGGGGACTAGAGGGATTGAGCAGTTCTTC. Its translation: CASSLEGTRGIEQFF.